These 17 T cell receptor beta chains share one sample of origin, sequenced in a study of metastatic and nonmetastatic thyroid tumors. TCRdb used MiXCR to call clones anew from the PCR reads. Among approximately 7,700 clones, approximately 31% were seen once, and the ten largest hold 25% to 30%. Nobody among the patients had been given any treatment before thyroid surgery. The sample comprised tumor tissue. These receptor sequences come from a female donor with papillary thyroid cancer or a benign thyroid nodule (not recorded which). Some clones in this sample may be carry-over from other donors' samples.

Sample share makes this clone medium-sized. V is TRBV12-3 or TRBV12-4 and J is TRBJ2-3; 14 bases line up with TRBD2. The CDR3 is made up of 12 amino acids. Germline trimming cut 6 bases from V and 10 bases from J; bases unmatched to any gene: 0. CDR3 sequence reads: CASRGLAGAQYF. The CDR3 DNA follows: TGTGCCAGCAGGGGACTAGCGGGGGCGCAGTATTTT.

The rearrangement uses TRBV27 and TRBJ1-2; TRBD1 aligns across 7 bases. The V gene end was trimmed by 5 bases and the J gene end by 8 bases; junction bases not matched to a gene: 8. This CDR3 has 13 residues. The germline V gene encodes CDR1 MNHEY and CDR2 SMNVEV (reference sequence). The CDR3 spells CASSNTNRGGYTF. The CDR3, as DNA: TGTGCCAGCAGTAATACCAACAGGGGCGGCTACACCTTC.

This clone turned up a few times. V gene TRBV20-1 combines with J gene TRBJ2-7; TRBD2 aligns across 15 bases. Germline V CDR1 and CDR2: DFQATT, SNEGSKA (reference sequence). The junction had 8 bases not matched to a gene; V was cut back by 2 bases and J by 6 bases. The CDR3 loop spans 16 amino acids. CDR3 nucleotides: TGCAGTGCTAGACGAGGACTAGCGGGAGGGCCGTCCGAGCAGTACTTC. Translated: CSARRGLAGGPSEQYF.

This clone is categorized as medium-sized. This chain uses TRBV11-3 with TRBJ2-5; D ambiguous. This CDR3 has 12 amino acids. V lost 2 bases, J lost 4 bases, and 5 bases lay in between. Germline V gives CDR1 SGHNT, CDR2 YENEEA. The CDR3 region has the DNA TGTGCCAGCAGCTTACGTTTAGAGACCCAGTACTTC. Translating gives CASSLRLETQYF. The full variable domain, its missing parts supplied by reference TRBV11-3 and TRBJ2-5, is EAGVVQSPRYKIIEKKQPVAFWCNPISGHNTLYWYLQNLGQGPELLIRYENEEAVDDSQLPKDRFSAERLKGVDSTLKIQPAELGDSAVYLCASSLRLETQYFGPGTRLLVL.

Only one count was recorded for this clone. The rearrangement links TRBV11-1 to TRBJ2-1; D perhaps matches TRBD1 (6 bases). Germline values: CDR1 SGHAT, CDR2 FQDESV (reference sequence). V dropped 7 bases and J dropped 2 bases, with 12 bases sitting between them. CDR3 size: 14 residues. The CDR3 nucleotides read TGTGCCAGCAAGCTGACAGGCCCCTACAATGAGCAGTTCTTC. Its translation: CASKLTGPYNEQFF.

The chain uses TRBV11-2 and TRBJ1-6; D remains ambiguous. CDR3 length: 14 amino acids. Between the trimmed V and J ends, which lost 1 base and 11 bases, there was a span of 12 bases. Germline loops: CDR1 SGHAT, CDR2 FQNNGV. The CDR3, as DNA: TGTGCCAGCAGCTTAGGGGTAGGGTCGGCACCCCTCCACTTT. This codes for CASSLGVGSAPLHF.

About this clone itself: The same CDR3 also results from other DNA sequences found in this sample. The gene calls are TRBV9 and TRBJ2-3, with 10 bases identical to TRBD2. V was clipped by 3 bases and J by 3 bases; unmatched bases: 4. The CDR3 totals 15 residues. Germline assignment: CDR1 SGDLS and CDR2 YYNGEE. The CDR3 protein is CASSAGTSVTDTQYF. The DNA of the CDR3 is TGTGCCAGCAGCGCCGGGACTAGCGTAACAGATACGCAGTATTTT.

This sequence joins TRBV27 and TRBJ1-1, with D perhaps TRBD1 (5 bases). Trimming left V 1 base short and J 3 bases short, with 6 bases between. This CDR3 is 13 amino acids long. CDR1 is MNHEY, CDR2 SMNVEV, per germline (reference sequence). The CDR3 loop is CASSLLGDTEAFF. The CDR3 DNA follows: TGTGCCAGCAGTTTATTGGGGGACACTGAAGCTTTCTTT.

The table lists this clone with a few counts. This rearrangement joins TRBV2 to TRBJ1-6; 7 bases align to TRBD1. The CDR3 contains 15 residues. The ends lost 6 bases at V and 7 bases at J; junction bases unmatched: 9. Per germline, CDR1 SNHLY and CDR2 FYNNEI. The CDR3 bases are TGTGCCAGCAGGGGAGGGGACAGCAGAAATTCACCCCTCCACTTT. Its protein product is CASRGGDSRNSPLHF.

By share, this clone counts as large. The chain combines TRBV6-1 with TRBJ2-5; a weak D match, TRBD2 (5 bases). The CDR3 extends over 14 amino acids. Deletions cut 6 bases from V and 4 bases from J, with 15 bases between. The germline gives CDR1 MNHNS, CDR2 SASEGT. CDR3 sequence (DNA): TGTGCCAGCAGCCCCGACCCAGAGGGAGAGACCCAGTACTTC. This translates into CASSPDPEGETQYF.

This clone is categorized as medium-sized. A much larger clone lies one base from this, so it may be a read error. The chain joins TRBV12-3 or TRBV12-4 to TRBJ2-5; maybe TRBD1 (6 bases). There are 13 residues in the CDR3. CDR3 sequence: CASSFKGQGTQYF. In DNA form, the CDR3 reads TGTGCCAGCAGTTTTAAGGGACAAGGGACCCAGTACTTC.

The V call is TRBV7-8, the J call TRBJ2-7; 13 bases agree with TRBD2. Looked up from germline, CDR1 is SGHVS and CDR2 is FQNEAQ. This CDR3 is built from 18 residues. The ends lost 8 bases at V and 0 bases at J; junction bases unmatched: 13. The chain's CDR3 is CASGPRTSGGLSSYEQYF. CDR3 DNA sequence: TGTGCCAGCGGCCCCCGGACTAGCGGGGGCCTGAGCTCCTACGAGCAGTACTTC.

The chain has TRBV6-2 or TRBV6-3 and TRBJ2-1, with D possibly TRBD2 on 8 matching bases. Trimming cost V 6 bases and J 3 bases, with 21 bases left between them. This CDR3 is built from 17 residues. Germline CDR1 is MNHEY and CDR2 is SVGEGT. The CDR3 DNA is TGTGCCAGCAGAAAAGGGGGCGGGGGGTTGGGCTACAATGAGCAGTTCTTC. Translated, it gives CASRKGGGGLGYNEQFF.

This clone has just a few counts. The chain carries TRBV11-2 and TRBJ1-2; a possible D gene is TRBD1 (5 bases). CDR3 length: 16 amino acids. Germline V gene data show CDR1 as SGHAT and CDR2 as FQNNGV. V lost 0 bases to trimming and J lost 3 bases, with 14 bases between them. CDR3 residues: CASSLDSAGNYYGYTF. For the CDR3, the DNA is TGTGCCAGCAGCTTAGATTCGGCAGGGAACTACTATGGCTACACCTTC.

In this sample, this clone turned up a few times. This CDR3 reads CASSLRTIGDEQFF. The CDR3 DNA sequence: TGCGCCAGCAGCTTAAGGACTATCGGCGATGAGCAGTTCTTC. This chain connects TRBV5-1 to TRBJ2-5; D is possibly TRBD2 (6 bases). Near its end, the DNA agrees better with TRBJ2-1, so the J call may be wrong. CDR3 length: 14 amino acids. Germline-derived CDR1 and CDR2 are SGHRS and YFSETQ.

The rearrangement links TRBV11-2 to TRBJ2-7; 8 bases map to TRBD1. Germline trimming cut 1 base from V and 7 bases from J; bases unmatched to any gene: 18. This CDR3 region has 18 residues. Germline V gene lookup returns CDR1 SGHAT and CDR2 FQNNGV. In nucleotides, the CDR3 is TGTGCCAGCAGCTTAGGGTTTCCAGGGGGCTCAGCTTGGGGAGAGCAGTACTTC. Translating gives CASSLGFPGGSAWGEQYF.

Sample share makes this clone medium-sized (0.01 to 0.1%). The V gene is TRBV15, the J gene TRBJ1-1; D gene unclear. The CDR3 runs to 16 residues. The V end lost 3 bases, the J end lost 0 bases, and 14 bases lay between the germline ends. Germline CDR1 and CDR2: LNHNV and YYDKDF (reference sequence). This CDR3 is CATSRRPAGLNTEAFF. CDR3 in DNA: TGTGCCACCAGCAGGAGACCGGCAGGCCTGAACACTGAAGCTTTCTTT. Based on the CDR3 plus reference TRBV15 and TRBJ1-1, the full variable domain is DAMVIQNPRYQVTQFGKPVTLSCSQTLNHNVMYWYQQKSSQAPKLLFHYYDKDFNNEADTPDNFQSRRPNTSFCFLDIRSPGLGDTAMYLCATSRRPAGLNTEAFFGQGTRLTVV.